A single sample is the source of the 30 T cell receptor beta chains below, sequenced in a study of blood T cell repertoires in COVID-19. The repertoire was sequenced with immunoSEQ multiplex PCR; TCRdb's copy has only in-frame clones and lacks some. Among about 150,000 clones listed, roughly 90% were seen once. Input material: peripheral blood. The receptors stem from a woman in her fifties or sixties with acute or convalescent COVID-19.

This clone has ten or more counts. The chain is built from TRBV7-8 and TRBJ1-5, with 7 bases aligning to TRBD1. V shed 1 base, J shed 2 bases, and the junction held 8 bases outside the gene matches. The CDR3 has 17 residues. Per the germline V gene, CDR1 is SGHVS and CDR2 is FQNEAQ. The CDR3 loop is CASSLGRGRRGNQPQHF. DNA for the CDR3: TGTGCCAGCAGCTTAGGGAGGGGGCGCCGGGGCAATCAGCCCCAGCATTTT.

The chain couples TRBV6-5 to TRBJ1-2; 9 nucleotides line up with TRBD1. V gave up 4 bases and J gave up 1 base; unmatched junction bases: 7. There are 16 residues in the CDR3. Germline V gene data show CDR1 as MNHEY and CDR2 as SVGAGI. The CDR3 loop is CASSLPGQGYNYGYTF. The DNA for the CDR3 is TGTGCCAGCAGTTTACCGGGACAGGGATATAACTATGGCTACACCTTC.

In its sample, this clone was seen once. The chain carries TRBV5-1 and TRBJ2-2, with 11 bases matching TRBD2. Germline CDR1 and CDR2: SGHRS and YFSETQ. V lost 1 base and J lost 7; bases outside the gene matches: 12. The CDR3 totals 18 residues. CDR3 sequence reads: CASSLSLGLAGGSGELFF. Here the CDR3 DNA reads TGCGCCAGCAGCTTGAGTCTAGGTCTAGCGGGAGGCAGCGGGGAGCTGTTTTTT. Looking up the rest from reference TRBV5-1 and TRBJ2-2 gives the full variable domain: KAGVTQTPRYLIKTRGQQVTLSCSPISGHRSVSWYQQTPGQGLQFLFEYFSETQRNKGNFPGRFSGRQFSNSRSEMNVSTLELGDSALYLCASSLSLGLAGGSGELFFGEGSRLTVL.

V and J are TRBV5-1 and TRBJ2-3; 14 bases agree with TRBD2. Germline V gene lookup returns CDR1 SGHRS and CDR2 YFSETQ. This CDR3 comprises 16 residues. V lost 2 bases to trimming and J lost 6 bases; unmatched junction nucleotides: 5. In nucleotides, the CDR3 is TGCGCCAGCAGCTTAGGACTAGCGGGAGGTGAGGATACGCAGTATTTT. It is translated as CASSLGLAGGEDTQYF.

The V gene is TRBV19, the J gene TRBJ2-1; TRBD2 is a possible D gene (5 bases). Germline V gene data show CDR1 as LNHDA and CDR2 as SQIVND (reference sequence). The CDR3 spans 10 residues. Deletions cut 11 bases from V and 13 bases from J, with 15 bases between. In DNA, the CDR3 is TGTGCCGTTGGTGCGGGCTCCCAGTTCTTC. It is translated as CAVGAGSQFF.

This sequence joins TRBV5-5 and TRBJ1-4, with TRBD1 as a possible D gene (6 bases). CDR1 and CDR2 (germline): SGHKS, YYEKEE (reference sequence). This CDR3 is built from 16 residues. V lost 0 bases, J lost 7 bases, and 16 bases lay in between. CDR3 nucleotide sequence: TGTGCCAGCAGCTTGGGTCGCCAGGGGTTGAGTGAAAAACTGTTTTTT. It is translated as CASSLGRQGLSEKLFF.

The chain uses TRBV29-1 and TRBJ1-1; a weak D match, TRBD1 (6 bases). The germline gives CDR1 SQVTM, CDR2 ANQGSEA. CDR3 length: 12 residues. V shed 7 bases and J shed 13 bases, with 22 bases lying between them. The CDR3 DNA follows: TGCAGCGCCAACCAACCCGGGACATATGGTTTCTTT. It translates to CSANQPGTYGFF. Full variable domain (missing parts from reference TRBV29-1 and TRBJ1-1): SAVISQKPSRDICQRGTSLTIQCQVDSQVTMMFWYRQQPGQSLTLIATANQGSEATYESGFVIDKFPISRPNLTFSTLTVSNMSPEDSSIYLCSANQPGTYGFFGQGTRLTVV.

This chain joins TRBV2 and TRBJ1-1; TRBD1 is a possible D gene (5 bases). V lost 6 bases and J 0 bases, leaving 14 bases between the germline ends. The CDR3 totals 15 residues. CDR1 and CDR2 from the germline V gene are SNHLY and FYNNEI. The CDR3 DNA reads TGTGCCAGCAGGGCAATACAGGTGTTGAACACTGAAGCTTTCTTT. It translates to CASRAIQVLNTEAFF.

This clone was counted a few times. The CDR3 coding sequence is TGTGCCAGCAGTTACCAAATAGGCACAGGGGTTAACTATGGCTACACCTTC. It specifies CASSYQIGTGVNYGYTF. The V call is TRBV28, the J call TRBJ1-2; 7 nucleotides line up with TRBD1. V trimming: 4 bases; J trimming: 1 base; junction bases outside the gene matches: 12. Germline CDR1 is MDHEN and CDR2 is SYDVKM. This CDR3 spans 17 amino acids.

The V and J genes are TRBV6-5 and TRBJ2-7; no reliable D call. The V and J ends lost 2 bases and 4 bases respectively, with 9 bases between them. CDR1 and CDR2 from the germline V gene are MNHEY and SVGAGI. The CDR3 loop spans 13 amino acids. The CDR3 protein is CASSYGRYYEQYF. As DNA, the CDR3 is TGTGCCAGCAGTTACGGCAGATATTACGAGCAGTACTTC.

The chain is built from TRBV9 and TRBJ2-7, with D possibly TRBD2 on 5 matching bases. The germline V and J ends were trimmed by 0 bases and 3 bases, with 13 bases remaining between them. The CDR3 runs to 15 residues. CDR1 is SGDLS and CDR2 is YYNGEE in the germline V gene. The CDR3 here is CASSVAVGGGYEQYF. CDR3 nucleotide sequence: TGTGCCAGCAGCGTAGCTGTTGGCGGAGGCTACGAGCAGTACTTC.

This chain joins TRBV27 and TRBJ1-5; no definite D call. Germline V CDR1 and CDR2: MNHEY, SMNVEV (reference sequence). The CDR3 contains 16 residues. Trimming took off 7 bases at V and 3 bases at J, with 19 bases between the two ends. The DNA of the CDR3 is TGTGCCAGCAAACCCGGGGAGGTCTCCGTCAATCAGCCCCAGCATTTT. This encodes CASKPGEVSVNQPQHF.

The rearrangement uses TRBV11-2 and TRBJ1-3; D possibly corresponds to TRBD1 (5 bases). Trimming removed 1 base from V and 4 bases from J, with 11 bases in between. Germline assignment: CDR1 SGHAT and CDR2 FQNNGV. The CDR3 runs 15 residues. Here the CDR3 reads CASSLGGGDGNTIYF. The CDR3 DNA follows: TGTGCCAGCAGCTTAGGGGGCGGAGACGGAAACACCATATATTTT.

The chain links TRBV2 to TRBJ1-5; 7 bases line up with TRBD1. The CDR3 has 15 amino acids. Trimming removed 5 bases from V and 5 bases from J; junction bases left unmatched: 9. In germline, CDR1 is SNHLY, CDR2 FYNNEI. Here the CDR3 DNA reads TGTGCCAGCAGTTTTGACAGGGCCAGCGATCAGCCCCAGCATTTT. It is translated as CASSFDRASDQPQHF.

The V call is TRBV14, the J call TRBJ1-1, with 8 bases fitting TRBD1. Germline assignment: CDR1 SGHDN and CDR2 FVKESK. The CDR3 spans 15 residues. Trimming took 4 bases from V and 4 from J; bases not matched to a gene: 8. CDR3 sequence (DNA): TGTGCCAGCAGCCCACGGACAGGGTTGGGCACTGAAGCTTTCTTT. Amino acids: CASSPRTGLGTEAFF.

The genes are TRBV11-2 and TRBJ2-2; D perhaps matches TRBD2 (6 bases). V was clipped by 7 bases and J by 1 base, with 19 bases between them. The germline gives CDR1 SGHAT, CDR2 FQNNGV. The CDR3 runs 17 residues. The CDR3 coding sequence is TGTGCCAGCATCCGGACGGGGCCAGCGGGGAACACCGGGGAGCTGTTTTTT. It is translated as CASIRTGPAGNTGELFF.

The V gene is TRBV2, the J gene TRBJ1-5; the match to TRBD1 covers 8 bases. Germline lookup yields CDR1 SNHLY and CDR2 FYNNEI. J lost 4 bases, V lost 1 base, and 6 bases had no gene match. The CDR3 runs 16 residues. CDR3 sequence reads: CASSEGAGGSNQPQHF. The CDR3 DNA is TGTGCCAGCAGTGAAGGCGCAGGGGGCAGTAATCAGCCCCAGCATTTT.

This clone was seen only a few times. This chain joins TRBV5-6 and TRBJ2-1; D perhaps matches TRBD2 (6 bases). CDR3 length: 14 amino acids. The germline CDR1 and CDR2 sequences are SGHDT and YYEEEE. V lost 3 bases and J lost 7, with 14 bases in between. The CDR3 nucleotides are TGTGCCAGCAGCTGGCCGTCGGGAGAAAATGAGCAGTTCTTC. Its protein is CASSWPSGENEQFF.

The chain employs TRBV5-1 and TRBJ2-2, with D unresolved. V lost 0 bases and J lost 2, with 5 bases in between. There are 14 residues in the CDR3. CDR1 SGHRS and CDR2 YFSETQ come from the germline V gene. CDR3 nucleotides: TGCGCCAGCAGCTTGGACAGTAACACCGGGGAGCTGTTTTTT. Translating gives CASSLDSNTGELFF.

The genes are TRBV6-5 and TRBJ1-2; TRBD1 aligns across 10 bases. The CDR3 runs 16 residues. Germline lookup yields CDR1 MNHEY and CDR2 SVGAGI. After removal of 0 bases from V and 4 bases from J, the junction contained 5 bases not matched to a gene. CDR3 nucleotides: TGTGCCAGCAGTTACTCGGGACAGGGGTCGATCTATGGCTACACCTTC. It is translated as CASSYSGQGSIYGYTF.

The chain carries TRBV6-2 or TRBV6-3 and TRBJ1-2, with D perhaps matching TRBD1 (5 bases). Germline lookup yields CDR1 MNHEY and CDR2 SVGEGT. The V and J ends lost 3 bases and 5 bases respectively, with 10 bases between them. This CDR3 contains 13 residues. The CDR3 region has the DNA TGTGCCAGCAGTTATAGGACAAGTTATGGCTACACCTTC. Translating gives CASSYRTSYGYTF.

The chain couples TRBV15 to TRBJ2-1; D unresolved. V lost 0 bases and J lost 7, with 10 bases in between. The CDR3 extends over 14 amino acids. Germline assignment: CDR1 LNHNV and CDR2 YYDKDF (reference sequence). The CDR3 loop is CATSRDALGNEQFF. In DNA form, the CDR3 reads TGTGCCACCAGCAGAGACGCCCTCGGGAATGAGCAGTTCTTC.

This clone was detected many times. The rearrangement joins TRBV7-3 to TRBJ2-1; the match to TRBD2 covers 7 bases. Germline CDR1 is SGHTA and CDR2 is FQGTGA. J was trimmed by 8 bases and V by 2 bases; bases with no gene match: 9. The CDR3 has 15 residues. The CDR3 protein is CASSLERREMDEQFF. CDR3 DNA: TGTGCCAGCAGCTTAGAACGGCGGGAGATGGATGAGCAGTTCTTC.

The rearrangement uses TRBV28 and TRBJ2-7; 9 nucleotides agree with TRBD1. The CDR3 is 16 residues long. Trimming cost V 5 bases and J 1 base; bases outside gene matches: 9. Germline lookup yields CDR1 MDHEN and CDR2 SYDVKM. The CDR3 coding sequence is TGTGCCAGCAGTCTTTCCTCCGGGACAGGGTCCTACGAGCAGTACTTC. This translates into CASSLSSGTGSYEQYF. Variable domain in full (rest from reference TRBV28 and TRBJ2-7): DVKVTQSSRYLVKRTGEKVFLECVQDMDHENMFWYRQDPGLGLRLIYFSYDVKMKEKGDIPEGYSVSREKKERFSLILESASTNQTSMYLCASSLSSGTGSYEQYFGPGTRLTVT.

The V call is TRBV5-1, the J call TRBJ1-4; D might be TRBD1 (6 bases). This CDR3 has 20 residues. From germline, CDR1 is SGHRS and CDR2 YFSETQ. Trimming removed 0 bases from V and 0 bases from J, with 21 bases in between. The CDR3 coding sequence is TGCGCCAGCAGCTTGGTTTGGCGTGCTTCTGAGGGGGCAACTAATGAAAAACTGTTTTTT. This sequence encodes CASSLVWRASEGATNEKLFF.

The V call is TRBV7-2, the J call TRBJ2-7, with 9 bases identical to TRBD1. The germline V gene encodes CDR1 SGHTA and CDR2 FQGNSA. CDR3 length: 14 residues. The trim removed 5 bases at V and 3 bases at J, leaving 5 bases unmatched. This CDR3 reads CASSTGTGSYEQYF. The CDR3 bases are TGTGCCAGCAGCACCGGGACAGGGAGCTACGAGCAGTACTTC.

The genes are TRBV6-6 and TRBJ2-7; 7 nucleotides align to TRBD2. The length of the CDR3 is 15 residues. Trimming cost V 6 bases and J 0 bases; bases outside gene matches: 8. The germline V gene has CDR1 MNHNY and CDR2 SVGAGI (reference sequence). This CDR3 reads CASSLGAGISYEQYF. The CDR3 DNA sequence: TGTGCCAGCAGCCTCGGAGCGGGAATCTCCTACGAGCAGTACTTC.

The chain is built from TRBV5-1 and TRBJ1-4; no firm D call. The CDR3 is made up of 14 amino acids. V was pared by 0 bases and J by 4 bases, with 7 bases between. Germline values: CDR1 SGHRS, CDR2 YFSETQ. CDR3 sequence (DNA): TGCGCCAGCAGCTTGGACAGAGATAATGAAAAACTGTTTTTT. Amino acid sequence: CASSLDRDNEKLFF. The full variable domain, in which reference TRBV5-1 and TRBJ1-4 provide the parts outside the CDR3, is KAGVTQTPRYLIKTRGQQVTLSCSPISGHRSVSWYQQTPGQGLQFLFEYFSETQRNKGNFPGRFSGRQFSNSRSEMNVSTLELGDSALYLCASSLDRDNEKLFFGSGTQLSVL.

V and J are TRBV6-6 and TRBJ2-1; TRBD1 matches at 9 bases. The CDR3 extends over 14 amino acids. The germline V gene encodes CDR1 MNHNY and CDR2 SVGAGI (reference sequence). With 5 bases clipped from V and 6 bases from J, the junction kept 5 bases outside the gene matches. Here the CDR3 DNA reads TGTGCCAGCAGTGACGAGACAGGGGGCAATGAGCAGTTCTTC. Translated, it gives CASSDETGGNEQFF.

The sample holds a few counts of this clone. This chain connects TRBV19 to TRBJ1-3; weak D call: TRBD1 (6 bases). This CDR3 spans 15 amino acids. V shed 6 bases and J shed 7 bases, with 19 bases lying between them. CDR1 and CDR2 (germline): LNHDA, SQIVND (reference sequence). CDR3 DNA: TGTGCCAGTAGCCAGGGGACGCCAGGCCCTAACACCATATATTTT. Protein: CASSQGTPGPNTIYF. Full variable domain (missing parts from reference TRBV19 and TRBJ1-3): DGGITQSPKYLFRKEGQNVTLSCEQNLNHDAMYWYRQDPGQGLRLIYYSQIVNDFQKGDIAEGYSVSREKKESFPLTVTSAQKNPTAFYLCASSQGTPGPNTIYFGEGSWLTVV.